This T cell receptor beta chain came from a study of blood T cell repertoires in COVID-19. Profiling relied on immunoSEQ multiplex PCR, and the TCRdb table lists in-frame clones only, not all of them. This table holds approximately 380,000 clones, roughly 92% found once. The CDR3 contains 14 residues. Trimming removed 2 bases at V and 3 bases at J, with 12 bases between. Germline CDR1 is GTSNPN and CDR2 is SVGIG (reference sequence). The V and J genes are TRBV30 and TRBJ2-3; D possibly corresponds to TRBD2 (5 bases). The sample consisted of PBMCs or T cells enriched from blood (not recorded which). The receptor's source is a middle-aged woman who had been exposed to COVID-19. The CDR3 loop reads CAWSYGIKTDTQYF. The CDR3 DNA reads as TGTGCCTGGAGTTACGGGATCAAAACAGATACGCAGTATTTT.